This TCR beta chain was documented in a study of blood T cell repertoires in COVID-19. Sequenced by immunoSEQ multiplex PCR; TCRdb stores in-frame clones only, minus some. The sample holds about 170,000 clones, roughly 80% seen once. This CDR3 comprises 12 residues. Germline assignment: CDR1 LGHDT and CDR2 YNNKEL (reference sequence). Trimming took off 5 bases at V and 5 bases at J, with 10 bases between the two ends. J is TRBJ2-7 and V is TRBV3-1 (or the pseudogene TRBV3-2); unclear D gene. This TCR was recovered from a man in his 60s with acute or convalescent COVID-19. The source material was peripheral blood. The CDR3: CASSYRHHEQYF. Written as DNA, the CDR3 is TGTGCCAGCAGCTATCGACACCACGAGCAGTACTTC.